This T cell receptor beta chain was found in a study of T-cell reconstitution after alpha-beta-depleted transplantation in children. Study results and limitations: Fresh T-cell production supplied most of the T-cell counts and diversity seen one year after transplant. About two months after transplant, alpha-beta T cells reportedly came from several hundred expanded graft clones. In some patients, recipient T cells and intrathymic progenitors surviving conditioning explained high day-60 diversity.

This clonotype has a count of ten or more. Antigen specificity is unknown. The length of the CDR3 is 15 residues. V was clipped by 5 bases and J by 6 bases, with 16 bases between them. Germline-derived CDR1 and CDR2 are ENHRY and SYGVKD. Unique molecular identifiers featured in how the TCRbeta library was prepared. TCRdb ran MiXCR on the PCR reads and lists one entry per CDR3 protein. The sample lists about 260,000 distinct CDR3 sequences; about 9.9% were seen once. The V gene is TRBV10-3, the J gene TRBJ1-4, with a possible D match to TRBD1 (6 bases). Here the sequenced sample was peripheral blood, taken 180 days after TCRalphabeta/CD19-depleted stem cell transplant. This clonotype originated in a male patient under 10 years old who had a stem cell transplant for chronic granulomatous disease, so the T cells may come from the graft donor. CDR3 sequence: CAISPRGGRDEKLFF. The CDR3 DNA reads TGTGCCATCAGTCCCCGCGGGGGGCGGGATGAAAAACTGTTTTTT.